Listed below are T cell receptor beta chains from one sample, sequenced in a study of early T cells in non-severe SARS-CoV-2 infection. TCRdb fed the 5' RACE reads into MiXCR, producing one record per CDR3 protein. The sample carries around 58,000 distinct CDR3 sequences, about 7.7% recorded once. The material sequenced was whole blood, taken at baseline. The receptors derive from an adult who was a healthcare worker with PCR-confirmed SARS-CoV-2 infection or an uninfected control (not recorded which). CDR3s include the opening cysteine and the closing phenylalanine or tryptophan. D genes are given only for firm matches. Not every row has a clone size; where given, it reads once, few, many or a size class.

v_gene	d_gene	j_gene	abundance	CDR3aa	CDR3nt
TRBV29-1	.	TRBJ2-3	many	CSVGWSTDTQYF	TGCAGCGTTGGTTGGAGCACAGATACGCAGTATTTT
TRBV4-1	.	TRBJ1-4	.	CASSQVKSTHLNEKLFF	TGCGCCAGCAGCCAAGTAAAATCCACACACCTTAATGAAAAACTGTTTTTT
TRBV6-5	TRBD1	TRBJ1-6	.	CASRPGQESPLHF	TGTGCCAGCAGGCCGGGACAGGAGTCACCCCTCCACTTT
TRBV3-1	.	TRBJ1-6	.	CASSLGGGNSPLHF	TGTGCCAGCAGCCTGGGGGGGGGTAATTCACCCCTCCACTTT
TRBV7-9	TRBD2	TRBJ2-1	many	CASSLGREASYNEQFF	TGTGCCAGCAGCTTAGGGCGGGAGGCCTCCTACAATGAGCAGTTCTTC
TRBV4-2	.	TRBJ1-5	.	CASSPSRDKSNQPQHF	TGTGCCAGCAGCCCGTCCCGGGACAAGAGCAATCAGCCCCAGCATTTT
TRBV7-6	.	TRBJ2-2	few	CASSLGAVGTGELFF	TGTGCCAGCAGCTTAGGTGCAGTCGGTACCGGGGAGCTGTTTTTT
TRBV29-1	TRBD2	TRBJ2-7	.	CSVGGLAWSEQYF	TGCAGCGTTGGGGGACTAGCTTGGAGTGAGCAGTACTTC
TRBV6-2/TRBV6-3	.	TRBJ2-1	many	CASSYSTRVGANEQFF	TGTGCCAGCAGTTACTCGACCCGCGTTGGAGCCAATGAGCAGTTCTTC
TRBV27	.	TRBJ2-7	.	CASSFGVAEDYEQYF	TGTGCCAGCAGTTTTGGGGTCGCAGAAGACTACGAGCAGTACTTC
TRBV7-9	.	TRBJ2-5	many	CASSPGRTEETQYF	TGTGCCAGCAGCCCGGGACGTACTGAAGAGACCCAGTACTTC
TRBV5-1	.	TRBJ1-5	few	CASSWDAGQPQHF	TGCGCCAGCAGCTGGGATGCGGGGCAGCCCCAGCATTTT
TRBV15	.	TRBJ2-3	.	CATSISQYTDTQYF	TGTGCCACCAGCATCTCCCAGTACACAGATACGCAGTATTTT
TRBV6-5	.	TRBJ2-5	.	CASSYSGWLETQYF	TGTGCCAGCAGTTACTCGGGGTGGTTAGAGACCCAGTACTTC
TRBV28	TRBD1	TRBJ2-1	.	CASSPPRGHHGQFF	TGTGCCAGCAGTCCCCCGAGGGGGCACCATGGGCAGTTCTTC
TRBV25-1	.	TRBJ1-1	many	CASSVWGDNTEAFF	TGTGCCAGCAGTGTATGGGGGGATAACACTGAAGCTTTCTTT
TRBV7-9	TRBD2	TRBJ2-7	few	CASSLRGGDYEQYF	TGTGCCAGCAGCCTCCGGGGGGGAGACTACGAGCAGTACTTC
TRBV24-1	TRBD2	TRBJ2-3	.	CATGLAGSTDTQYF	TGTGCCACCGGACTAGCGGGTAGCACAGATACGCAGTATTTT
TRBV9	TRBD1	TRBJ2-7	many	CASSPWTGQYEQYF	TGTGCCAGCAGCCCGTGGACAGGGCAGTACGAGCAGTACTTC
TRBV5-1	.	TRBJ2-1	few	CASSLGGAVSEQFF	TGCGCCAGCAGCTTGGGGGGAGCGGTGTCTGAGCAGTTCTTC
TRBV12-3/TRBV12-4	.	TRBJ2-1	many	CASSLLGLGPIDEQFF	TGTGCCAGCAGTTTATTGGGACTGGGGCCCATCGATGAGCAGTTCTTC
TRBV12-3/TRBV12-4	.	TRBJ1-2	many	CASSLSGDGGLFGYTF	TGTGCCAGCAGTTTGTCCGGGGACGGAGGCCTCTTCGGCTACACCTTC
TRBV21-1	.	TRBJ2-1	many	CASGTSSRSVNEQFF	TGTGCCAGCGGGACTAGCAGTAGGTCGGTTAACGAGCAGTTCTTC
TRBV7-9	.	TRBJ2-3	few	CASSFWVNTDTQYF	TGTGCCAGCAGCTTTTGGGTGAACACAGATACGCAGTATTTT
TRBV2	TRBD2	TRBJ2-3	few	CATHGGGLATDTQYF	TGTGCCACCCACGGAGGGGGACTAGCAACAGATACGCAGTATTTT
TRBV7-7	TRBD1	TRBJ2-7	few	CASSITGTGEYEQYF	TGTGCTAGCAGCATTACCGGGACAGGGGAGTACGAGCAGTACTTC
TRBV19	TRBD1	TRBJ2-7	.	CVSSNRDRPAYEQYF	TGTGTCAGTAGCAACCGGGACAGGCCTGCCTACGAGCAGTACTTC
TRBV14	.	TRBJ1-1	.	CASSPLLYSEAFF	TGTGCCAGCAGCCCTCTGCTATACAGTGAAGCTTTCTTT
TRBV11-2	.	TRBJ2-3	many	CASSLLVGGRMMTDTQYF	TGTGCCAGCAGCTTACTGGTAGGGGGAAGGATGATGACAGATACGCAGTATTTT
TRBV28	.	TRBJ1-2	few	CASSPPNVARYTF	TGTGCCAGCAGCCCCCCTAATGTCGCGCGGTACACCTTC
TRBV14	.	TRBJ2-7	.	CASSQDVGYGSREQYF	TGTGCCAGCAGCCAAGATGTGGGATACGGTTCTAGAGAGCAGTACTTC
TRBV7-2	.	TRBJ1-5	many	CASSLGGAGNQPQHF	TGTGCCAGCAGCTTAGGAGGGGCCGGCAATCAGCCCCAGCATTTT
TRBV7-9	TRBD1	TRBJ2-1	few	CASSRGQNNEQFF	TGTGCCAGCAGCAGGGGACAGAACAATGAGCAGTTCTTC
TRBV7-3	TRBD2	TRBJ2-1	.	CASSRSGSYNEQFF	TGTGCCAGCAGCCGTAGCGGGAGCTACAATGAGCAGTTCTTC
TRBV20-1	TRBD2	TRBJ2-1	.	CSARVTSGTSSYNEQFF	TGCAGTGCTAGAGTCACTAGCGGGACGAGCTCCTACAATGAGCAGTTCTTC